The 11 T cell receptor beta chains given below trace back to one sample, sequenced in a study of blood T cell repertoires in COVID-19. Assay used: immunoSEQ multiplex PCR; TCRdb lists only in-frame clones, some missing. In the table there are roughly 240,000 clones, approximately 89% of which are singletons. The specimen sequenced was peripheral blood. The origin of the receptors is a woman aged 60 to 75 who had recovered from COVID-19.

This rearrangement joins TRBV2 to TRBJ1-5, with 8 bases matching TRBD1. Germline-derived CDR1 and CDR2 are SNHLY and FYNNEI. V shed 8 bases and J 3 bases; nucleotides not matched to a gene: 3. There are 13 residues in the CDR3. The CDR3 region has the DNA TGTGCCAGCTGGACAGGGTCCAATCAGCCCCAGCATTTT. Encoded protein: CASWTGSNQPQHF.

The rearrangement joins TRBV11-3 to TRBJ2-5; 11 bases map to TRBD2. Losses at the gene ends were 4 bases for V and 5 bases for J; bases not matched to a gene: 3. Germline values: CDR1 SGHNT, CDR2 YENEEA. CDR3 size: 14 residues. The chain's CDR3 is CASSSRTSGETQYF. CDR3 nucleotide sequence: TGTGCCAGCAGCTCCCGGACTAGCGGGGAGACCCAGTACTTC.

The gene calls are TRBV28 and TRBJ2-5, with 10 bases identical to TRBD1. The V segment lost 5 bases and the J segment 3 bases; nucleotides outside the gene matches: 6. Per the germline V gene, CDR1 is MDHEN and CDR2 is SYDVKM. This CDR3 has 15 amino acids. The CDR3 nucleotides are TGTGCCAGCAGTGCCAGACAGGGGGCCGAAGAGACCCAGTACTTC. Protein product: CASSARQGAEETQYF.

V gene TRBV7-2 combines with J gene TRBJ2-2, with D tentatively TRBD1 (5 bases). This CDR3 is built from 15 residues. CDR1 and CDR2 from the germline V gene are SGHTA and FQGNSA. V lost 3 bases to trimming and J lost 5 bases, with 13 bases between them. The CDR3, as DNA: TGTGCCAGCAGCTTCCGATCCAAGGGGACCGGGGAGCTGTTTTTT. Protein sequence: CASSFRSKGTGELFF.

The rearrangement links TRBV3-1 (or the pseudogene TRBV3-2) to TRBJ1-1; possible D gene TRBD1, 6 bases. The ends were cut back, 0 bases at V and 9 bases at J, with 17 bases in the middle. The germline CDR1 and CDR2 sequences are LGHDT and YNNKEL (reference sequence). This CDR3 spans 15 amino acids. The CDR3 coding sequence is TGTGCCAGCAGCCAAGATCGGGGGGGGGCAGTGAAAGCTTTCTTT. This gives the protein CASSQDRGGAVKAFF.

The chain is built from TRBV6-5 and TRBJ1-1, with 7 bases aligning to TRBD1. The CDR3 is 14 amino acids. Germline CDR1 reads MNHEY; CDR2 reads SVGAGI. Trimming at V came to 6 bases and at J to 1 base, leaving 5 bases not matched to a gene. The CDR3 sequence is CASRDRTGNTEAFF. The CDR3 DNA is TGTGCCAGCAGGGATCGGACAGGGAACACTGAAGCTTTCTTT.

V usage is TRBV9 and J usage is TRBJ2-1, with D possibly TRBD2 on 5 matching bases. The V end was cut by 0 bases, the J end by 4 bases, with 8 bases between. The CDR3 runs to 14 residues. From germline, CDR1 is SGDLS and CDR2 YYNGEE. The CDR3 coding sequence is TGTGCCAGCAGCGTAGGGAGCGGATACAATGAGCAGTTCTTC. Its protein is CASSVGSGYNEQFF.

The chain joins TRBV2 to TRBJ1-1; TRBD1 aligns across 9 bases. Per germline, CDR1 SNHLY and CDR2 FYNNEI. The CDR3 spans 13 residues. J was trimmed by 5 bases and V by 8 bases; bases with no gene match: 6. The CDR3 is CASRDRVQTEAFF. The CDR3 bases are TGTGCCAGCCGGGACAGGGTTCAAACTGAAGCTTTCTTT.

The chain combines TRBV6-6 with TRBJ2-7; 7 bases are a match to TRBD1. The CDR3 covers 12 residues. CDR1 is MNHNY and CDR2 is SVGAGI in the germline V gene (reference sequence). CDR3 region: CAARAGGYEQYF. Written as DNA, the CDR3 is TGTGCGGCGCGGGCAGGGGGCTACGAGCAGTACTTC.

The DNA for the CDR3 is TGCGCCAGCAGCCAAGAGGCCGTCACAAGAAATCAGCCCCAGCATTTT. It yields the protein CASSQEAVTRNQPQHF. The rearrangement uses TRBV4-3 and TRBJ1-5; D uncertain. Germline V gene lookup returns CDR1 LGHNA and CDR2 YSLEER. With 0 bases removed from V and 4 bases from J, the gap between germline ends came to 13 bases. The CDR3 spans 16 residues.

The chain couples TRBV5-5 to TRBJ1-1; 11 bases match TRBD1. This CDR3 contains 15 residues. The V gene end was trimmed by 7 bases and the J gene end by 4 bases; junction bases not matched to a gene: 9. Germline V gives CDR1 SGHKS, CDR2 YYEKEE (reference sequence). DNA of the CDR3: TGTGCCAGCCTCCATGGGGGACAGGGGGTCACTGAAGCTTTCTTT. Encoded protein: CASLHGGQGVTEAFF.